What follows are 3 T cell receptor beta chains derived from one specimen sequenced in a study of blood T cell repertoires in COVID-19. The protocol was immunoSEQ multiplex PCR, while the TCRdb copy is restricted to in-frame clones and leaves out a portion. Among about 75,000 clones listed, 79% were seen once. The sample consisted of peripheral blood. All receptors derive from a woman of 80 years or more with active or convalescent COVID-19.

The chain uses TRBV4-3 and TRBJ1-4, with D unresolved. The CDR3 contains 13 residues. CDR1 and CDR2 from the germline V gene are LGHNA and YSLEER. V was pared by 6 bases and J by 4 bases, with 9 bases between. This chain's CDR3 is CASRDFSNEKLFF. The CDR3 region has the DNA TGCGCCAGCAGGGACTTTAGTAATGAAAAACTGTTTTTT.

The DNA of the CDR3 is TGTGCCAGCAGCTTGATTAAGGGACAAATCCAAGAGACCCAGTACTTC. Protein: CASSLIKGQIQETQYF. The J gene is TRBJ2-5, the V gene TRBV5-6; D is possibly TRBD1 (6 bases). The CDR3 covers 16 residues. In germline, CDR1 is SGHDT, CDR2 YYEEEE. Trimming shortened V by 1 base and J by 1 base, and 14 bases separated the two germline ends.

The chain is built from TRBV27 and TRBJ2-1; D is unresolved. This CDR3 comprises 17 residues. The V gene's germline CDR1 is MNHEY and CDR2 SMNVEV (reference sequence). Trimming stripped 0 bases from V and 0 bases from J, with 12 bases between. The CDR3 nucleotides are TGTGCCAGCAGTTTATCTGCGAGTTTTAGCTCCTACAATGAGCAGTTCTTC. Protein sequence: CASSLSASFSSYNEQFF.